This TCR beta chain was obtained from a study of blood T cell repertoires in COVID-19. Study background: COVID-19 samples collected from the United States, Italy and Spain covered acute and convalescent phases.

V was clipped by 0 bases and J by 4 bases; unmatched bases: 12. There are 17 residues in the CDR3. The germline V gene has CDR1 SQVTM and CDR2 ANQGSEA. Some clones are missing from TCRdb's copy, which holds only in-frame ones; the method was immunoSEQ multiplex PCR. The data hold about 250,000 clones, with 88% observed a single time. The Seattle patients, enrolled during active infection, were followed longitudinally. This TCR was recovered from a woman in her 30s with COVID-19, enrolled during active disease. The chain joins TRBV29-1 to TRBJ2-4, with TRBD2 matching over 7 bases. The sample was peripheral blood. Here the CDR3 reads CSVEEWGGGDKKNIQYF. Written as DNA, the CDR3 is TGCAGCGTTGAAGAATGGGGCGGGGGTGACAAAAAAAACATTCAGTACTTC.